This T cell receptor (beta chain) emerged from a study of blood T cell repertoires in COVID-19 (dated by TCRdb to the early 2020s). For the study in its entirety: The collaborator samples originated in the United States, Italy and Spain and spanned the acute and convalescent phases of COVID-19. The material from the prospective study consisted of cDNA or gDNA derived from T cells, B-cell-depleted T cells, or PBMCs. Subjects who had been exposed to COVID-19, were actively infected with it, or had recovered from it provided the deeply sampled blood TCRbeta repertoires that made up the dataset. The repertoires were released in a freely available public database meant as a resource for research on the immune response to SARS-CoV-2. Samples were obtained from the ongoing ImmuneRACE study (first 160 participants) and from 950 to 1,500 subjects provided by 6 global collaborators. Sample metadata almost always included a de-identified subject ID, COVID-19 status, age in years and sex. HLA class I and class II types, where available, came from metadata supplied by the sample provider rather than from assay-based typing.

A note on this clone: It has no known antigen specificity. It has no much larger one-base neighbor in the sample; base qualities were not kept.

The immunoSEQ Assay, a bias-controlled multiplex PCR, was used to amplify TCRbeta CDR3 regions from genomic DNA. Per the original workflow: The number of nucleated cells in each sample was estimated from the amplification of reference gene primers within the assay. Sequence reads were collapsed and filtered to measure the absolute abundance of every unique TCRbeta CDR3 rearrangement. For each sample, productive Simpson clonality was calculated as the square root of Simpson's diversity index over productive rearrangements. What TCRdb holds here is the immuneACCESS table cut down to in-frame rearrangements. Part of the clones is not present; checked against another copy, under half of the missing clones reflect an unresolved V gene, and the others are unexplained. The D gene and trimming were derived from the DNA, and the V and J assignments and clone size from that table. The sample records about 20,000 clones, nearly 90% of which are singletons. The leading ten clones occupy roughly 7.5% of the sample.

Each collaborating institution followed its own protocols to collect whole blood in K2EDTA tubes. For TCRbeta analysis, collaborator samples were shipped as frozen whole blood, as isolated PBMCs, or as DNA extracted from either sample type. Results and caveats for the whole study, not just this receptor: The amount of clinical and demographic metadata varied by source and participant and was provided uncurated.

The cysteine opens and the phenylalanine closes a CDR3 of 16 amino acids. Left in the record is the CDR3 DNA by itself, 48 bases read in frame from the first base. V trim: 0 bases; J trim: 4 bases; unmatched bases: 5. Recombination connected TRBV5-3 to TRBJ2-5, and TRBD2 aligns with 11 junction nucleotides. TRBV5-3 is an open reading frame whose function is uncertain. Source material: peripheral blood. This clonotype was sampled from a human donor with active COVID-19. The donor label of this sample is uncertain. The CDR3 sequence is CARSLVSGRAVETQYF. Here is the DNA: TGTGCCAGAAGCTTGGTTAGCGGGAGGGCCGTAGAGACCCAGTACTTC.